This TCR beta chain was found in a study of shared clonotypes between healthy human individuals. Regarding the study as a whole: Tissues were not sampled, only blood, and their repertoires likely differ.

TCRdb's copy holds only in-frame clones and misses some; the assay was immunoSEQ multiplex PCR. Among about 380,000 clones, around 96% were seen once, and the ten largest hold approximately 0.32%. About this clone: Its cognate antigen is unknown.

V lost 6 bases and J lost 7; bases outside the gene matches: 0. The CDR3 covers 12 residues. CDR1 and CDR2 (germline): ENHRY, SYGVKD. The chain has TRBV10-3 and TRBJ1-4, with 9 nucleotides matching TRBD1. The receptor was derived from a man between 25 and 39 years old in good health. The sequenced material came from memory CD8+ T cells sorted from blood. The subset here: CD45RO+ cells pooled with CCR7-negative TemRA cells. In DNA form, the CDR3 reads TGTGCCATCAGGGACAGGGGTGAAAAACTGTTTTTT. This encodes CAIRDRGEKLFF.